This TCR beta chain was captured by sequencing in a study of blood T cell repertoires in COVID-19. Germline trimming cut 3 bases from V and 5 bases from J; bases unmatched to any gene: 3. The CDR3 length is 14 residues. Germline CDR1 SGHAT, CDR2 FQNNGV. Residents of about two dozen US areas, aged roughly 18 to 89 years, made up the participants. Sequencing used immunoSEQ multiplex PCR; TCRdb keeps in-frame clones, though not all of them. The sample includes about 190,000 clones, roughly 89% of them seen just once. V is TRBV11-2 and J is TRBJ1-4; TRBD1 matches at 7 bases. The sample consisted of PBMCs or T cells enriched from blood (not recorded which). This sequence was found in a woman between 25 and 40 years old who had been exposed to COVID-19. The CDR3 DNA is TGTGCCAGCAGCTTCGGGACAGCGAATGAAAAACTGTTTTTT. This translates into CASSFGTANEKLFF.